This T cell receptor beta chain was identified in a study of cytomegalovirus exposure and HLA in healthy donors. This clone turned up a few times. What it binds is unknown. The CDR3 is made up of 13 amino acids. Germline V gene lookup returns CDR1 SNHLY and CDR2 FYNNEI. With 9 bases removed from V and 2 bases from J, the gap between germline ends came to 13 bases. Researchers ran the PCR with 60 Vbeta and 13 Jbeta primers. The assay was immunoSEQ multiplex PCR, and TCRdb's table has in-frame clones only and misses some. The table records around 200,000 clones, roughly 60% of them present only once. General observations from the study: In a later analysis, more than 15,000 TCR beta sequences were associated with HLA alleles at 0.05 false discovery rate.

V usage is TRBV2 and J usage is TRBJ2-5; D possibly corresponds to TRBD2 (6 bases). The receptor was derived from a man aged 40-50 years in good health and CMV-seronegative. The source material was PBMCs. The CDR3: CARRGTVQETQYF. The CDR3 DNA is TGTGCCAGAAGAGGGACTGTTCAAGAGACCCAGTACTTC.